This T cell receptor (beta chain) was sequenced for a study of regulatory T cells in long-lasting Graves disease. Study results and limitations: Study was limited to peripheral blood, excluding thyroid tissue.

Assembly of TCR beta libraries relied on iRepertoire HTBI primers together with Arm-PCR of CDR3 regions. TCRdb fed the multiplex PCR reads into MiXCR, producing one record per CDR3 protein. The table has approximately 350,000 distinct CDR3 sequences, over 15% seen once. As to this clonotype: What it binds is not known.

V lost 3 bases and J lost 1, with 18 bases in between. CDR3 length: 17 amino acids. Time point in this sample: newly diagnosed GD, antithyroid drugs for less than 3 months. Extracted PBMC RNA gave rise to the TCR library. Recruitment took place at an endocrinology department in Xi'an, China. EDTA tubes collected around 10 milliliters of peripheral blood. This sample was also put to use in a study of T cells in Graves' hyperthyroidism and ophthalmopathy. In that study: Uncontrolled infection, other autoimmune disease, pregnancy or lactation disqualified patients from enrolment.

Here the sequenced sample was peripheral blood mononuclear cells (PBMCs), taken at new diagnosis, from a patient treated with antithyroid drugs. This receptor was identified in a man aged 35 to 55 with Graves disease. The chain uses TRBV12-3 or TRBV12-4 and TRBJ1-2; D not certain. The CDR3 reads CASSFGPVPTGNYGYTF. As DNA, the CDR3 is TGTGCCAGCAGTTTTGGACCGGTTCCAACGGGTAACTATGGCTACACCTTC.